The 4 T cell receptor beta chains below come from one sample, sequenced in a study of blood T cell repertoires in COVID-19. Using immunoSEQ multiplex PCR, the repertoire was profiled, and TCRdb retains in-frame clones only, with some absent. This table holds fewer than 500,000 clones, approximately 90% found once. The sequenced sample consisted of PBMCs or T cells enriched from blood (not recorded which). The receptors were gathered from a man aged 30-40 years who had recovered from COVID-19.

Only one count was recorded for this clone. The J gene is TRBJ2-2, the V gene TRBV21-1; the table assigns TRBD2, which was not confirmed against the DNA. TRBV21-1 is reported as a pseudogene. The CDR3 consists of 14 residues. CDR3 DNA sequence: TGTGCCAAAAAAGCGGGAGAACACACCGGGGAGCTGTTTTTT. This gives the protein CAKKAGEHTGELFF.

The rearrangement joins TRBV18 to TRBJ1-5, with 8 bases lining up with TRBD1. Per germline, CDR1 KGHSH and CDR2 LQKENI. V lost 6 bases and J lost 7; bases outside the gene matches: 8. This CDR3 is 14 amino acids long. CDR3 nucleotide sequence: TGTGCCAGCTCGAAGGACAGGGTTGGGCAGCCCCAGCATTTT. This encodes CASSKDRVGQPQHF. Full variable domain (missing parts from reference TRBV18 and TRBJ1-5): NAGVMQNPRHLVRRRGQEARLRCSPMKGHSHVYWYRQLPEEGLKFMVYLQKENIIDESGMPKERFSAEFPKEGPSILRIQQVVRGDSAAYFCASSKDRVGQPQHFGDGTRLSIL.

The chain has TRBV27 and TRBJ1-2; TRBD1 matches at 8 bases. The CDR3 is 18 residues long. The junction had 11 bases not matched to a gene; V was cut back by 2 bases and J by 0 bases. Germline V gene lookup returns CDR1 MNHEY and CDR2 SMNVEV (reference sequence). Here the CDR3 reads CASSLLGQGPSPNYGYTF. CDR3 sequence (DNA): TGTGCCAGCAGTTTACTAGGACAGGGTCCTTCTCCTAACTATGGCTACACCTTC.

This clone appeared once. This chain joins TRBV27 and TRBJ2-4, with 10 bases matching TRBD2. Per germline, CDR1 MNHEY and CDR2 SMNVEV (reference sequence). There are 16 residues in the CDR3. J lost 1 base, V lost 5 bases, and 5 bases had no gene match. The CDR3 region is CASSSGRAGAKNIQYF. CDR3 in DNA: TGTGCCAGCAGTAGCGGGAGGGCGGGGGCCAAAAACATTCAGTACTTC.